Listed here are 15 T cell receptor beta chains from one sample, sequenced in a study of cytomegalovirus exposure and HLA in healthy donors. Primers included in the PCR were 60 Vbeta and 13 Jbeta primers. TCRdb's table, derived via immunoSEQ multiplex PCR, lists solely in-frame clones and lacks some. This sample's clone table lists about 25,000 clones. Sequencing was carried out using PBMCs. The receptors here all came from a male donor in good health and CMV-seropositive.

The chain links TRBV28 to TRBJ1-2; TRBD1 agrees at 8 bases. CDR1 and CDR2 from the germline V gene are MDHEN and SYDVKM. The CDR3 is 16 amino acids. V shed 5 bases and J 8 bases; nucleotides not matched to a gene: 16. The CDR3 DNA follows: TGTGCCAGCAGTACCGACATCAGGGGGCGAGTAGGCGGCTACACCTTC. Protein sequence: CASSTDIRGRVGGYTF.

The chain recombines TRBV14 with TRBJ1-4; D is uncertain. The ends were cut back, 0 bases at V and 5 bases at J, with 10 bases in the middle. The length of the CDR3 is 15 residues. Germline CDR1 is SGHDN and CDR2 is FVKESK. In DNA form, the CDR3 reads TGTGCCAGCAGCCAAGAGGGCAGGAAGAATGAAAAACTGTTTTTT. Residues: CASSQEGRKNEKLFF. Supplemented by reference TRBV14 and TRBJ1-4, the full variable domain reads EAGVTQFPSHSVIEKGQTVTLRCDPISGHDNLYWYRRVMGKEIKFLLHFVKESKQDESGMPNNRFLAERTGGTYSTLKVQPAELEDSGVYFCASSQEGRKNEKLFFGSGTQLSVL.

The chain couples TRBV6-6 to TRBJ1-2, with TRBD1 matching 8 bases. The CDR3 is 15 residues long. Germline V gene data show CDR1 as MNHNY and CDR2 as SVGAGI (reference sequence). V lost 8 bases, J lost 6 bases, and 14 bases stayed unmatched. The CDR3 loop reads CASSSSDRGGHGYTF. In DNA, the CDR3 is TGTGCCAGCTCTTCTTCCGACAGGGGAGGACATGGCTACACCTTC.

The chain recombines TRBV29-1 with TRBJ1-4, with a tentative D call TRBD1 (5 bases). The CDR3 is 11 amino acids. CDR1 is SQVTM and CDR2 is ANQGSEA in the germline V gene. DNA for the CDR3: TGCGCGGGGGGGGAGATAGGGCGACTGTTTTTT. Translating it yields CAGGEIGRLFF.

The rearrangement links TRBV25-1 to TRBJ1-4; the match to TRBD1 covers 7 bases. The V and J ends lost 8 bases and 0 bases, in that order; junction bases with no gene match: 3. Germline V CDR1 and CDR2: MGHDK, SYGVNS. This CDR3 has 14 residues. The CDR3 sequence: CASGDSTTNEKLFF. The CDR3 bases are TGTGCCAGCGGGGACAGCACAACTAATGAAAAACTGTTTTTT.

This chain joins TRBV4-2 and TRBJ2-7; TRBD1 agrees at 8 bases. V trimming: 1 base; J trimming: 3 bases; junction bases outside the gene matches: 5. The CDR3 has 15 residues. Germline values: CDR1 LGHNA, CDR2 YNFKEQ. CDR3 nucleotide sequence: TGTGCCAGCAGCCAAGCAGGACAGGGCGTCTACGAGCAGTACTTC. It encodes CASSQAGQGVYEQYF.

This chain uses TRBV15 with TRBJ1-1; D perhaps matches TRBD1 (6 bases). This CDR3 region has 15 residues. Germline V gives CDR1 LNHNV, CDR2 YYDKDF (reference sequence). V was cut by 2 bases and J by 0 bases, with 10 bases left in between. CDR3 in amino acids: CATSRRTDMNTEAFF. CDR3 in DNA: TGTGCCACCAGCAGACGGACAGACATGAACACTGAAGCTTTCTTT.

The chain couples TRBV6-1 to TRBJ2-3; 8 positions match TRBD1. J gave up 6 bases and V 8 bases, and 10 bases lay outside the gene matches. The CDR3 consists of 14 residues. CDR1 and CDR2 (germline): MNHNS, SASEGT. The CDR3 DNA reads TGTGCCAGCGCGATGACAGGGGAGGTGGATACGCAGTATTTT. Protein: CASAMTGEVDTQYF.

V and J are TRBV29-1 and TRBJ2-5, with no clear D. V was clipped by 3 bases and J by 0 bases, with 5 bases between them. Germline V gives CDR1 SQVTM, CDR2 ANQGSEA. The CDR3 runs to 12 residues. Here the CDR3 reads CSVDRDQETQYF. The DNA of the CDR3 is TGCAGCGTTGACCGGGACCAAGAGACCCAGTACTTC.

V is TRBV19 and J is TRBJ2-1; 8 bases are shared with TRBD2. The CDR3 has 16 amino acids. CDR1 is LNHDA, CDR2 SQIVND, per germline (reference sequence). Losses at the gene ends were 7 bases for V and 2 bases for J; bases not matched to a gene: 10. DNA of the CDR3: TGTGCCAGTACCTATCGTTCGGGAGGGACCTACAATGAGCAGTTCTTC. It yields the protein CASTYRSGGTYNEQFF.

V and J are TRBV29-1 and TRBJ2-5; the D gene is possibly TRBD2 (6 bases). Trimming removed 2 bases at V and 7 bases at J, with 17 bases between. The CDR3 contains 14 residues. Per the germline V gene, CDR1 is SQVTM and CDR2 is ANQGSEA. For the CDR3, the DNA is TGCAGCGTTGAATCCGGGAGTCCTTTAGGGACCCAGTACTTC. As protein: CSVESGSPLGTQYF.

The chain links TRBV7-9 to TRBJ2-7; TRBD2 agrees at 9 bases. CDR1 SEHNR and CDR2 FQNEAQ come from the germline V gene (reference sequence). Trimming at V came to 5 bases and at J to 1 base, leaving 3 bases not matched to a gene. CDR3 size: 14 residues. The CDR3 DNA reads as TGTGCCAGCAGCGCTAGCGGGAAATCCTACGAGCAGTACTTC. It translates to CASSASGKSYEQYF.

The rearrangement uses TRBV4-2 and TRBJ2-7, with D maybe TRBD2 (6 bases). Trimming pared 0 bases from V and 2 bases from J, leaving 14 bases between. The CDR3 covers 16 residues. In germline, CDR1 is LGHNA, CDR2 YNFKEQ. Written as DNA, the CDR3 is TGTGCCAGCAGCCAAGATCGGGAGTTGAGCGCCTACGAGCAGTACTTC. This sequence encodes CASSQDRELSAYEQYF.

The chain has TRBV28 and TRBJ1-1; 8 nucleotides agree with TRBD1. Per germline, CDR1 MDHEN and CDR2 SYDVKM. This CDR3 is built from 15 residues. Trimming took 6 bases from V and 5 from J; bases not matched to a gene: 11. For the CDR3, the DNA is TGTGCCAGCAGCGTCCAGGGGGCGATACAAACTGAAGCTTTCTTT. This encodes CASSVQGAIQTEAFF.

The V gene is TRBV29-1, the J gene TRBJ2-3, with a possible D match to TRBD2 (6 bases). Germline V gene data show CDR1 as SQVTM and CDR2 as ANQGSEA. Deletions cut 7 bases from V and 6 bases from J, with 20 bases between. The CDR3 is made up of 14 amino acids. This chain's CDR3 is CSDEEGSRTDTQYF. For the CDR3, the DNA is TGCAGCGATGAGGAGGGAAGCCGAACGGATACGCAGTATTTT.